These T cell receptor beta chains were read from a single sample in a study of cytomegalovirus exposure and HLA in healthy donors. The protocol was immunoSEQ multiplex PCR, while the TCRdb copy is restricted to in-frame clones and leaves out a portion. The repertoire holds around 78,000 clones, with roughly 60% as singletons. The sequenced material came from PBMCs. All receptors derive from a man aged 25-40 years in good health and CMV-seropositive. Each CDR3 is given with its conserved first and last residue. Each record gives: clone size, V gene, J gene, D gene, CDR3 DNA, CDR3 protein. The D gene is left open where the match is weak. Some rows mark clone size as missing; the rest say once, few, many or name a class of expanded clone.

.	TRBV29-1	TRBJ2-2	TRBD1	TGCAGCGCCGCCCGGGACAGCAACACCGGGGAGCTGTTTTTT	CSAARDSNTGELFF
.	TRBV10-3	TRBJ2-1	TRBD2	TGTGCCATCGCGCGAAGAACTAGCGCCGGCTCCTACAATGAGCAGTTCTTC	CAIARRTSAGSYNEQFF
.	TRBV29-1	TRBJ1-2	.	TGCAGCGTTTGGGCCGATGGCTACACCTTC	CSVWADGYTF
.	TRBV4-3	TRBJ2-2	TRBD1	TGCGCCAGCAGCCAAGGGACAGGGCGGCCCGGGGAGCTGTTTTTT	CASSQGTGRPGELFF
few	TRBV10-3	TRBJ2-2	.	TGTGCCATCGGAGGAAACACCGGGGAGCTGTTTTTT	CAIGGNTGELFF
few	TRBV28	TRBJ2-7	.	TGTGCCAGCAGTTCCCTCACCAGGGCTTCCTACGAGCAGTACTTC	CASSSLTRASYEQYF
.	TRBV5-6	TRBJ2-1	.	TGTGCCAGCAGCTTGTCTGGTAGATATGAGCAGTTCTTC	CASSLSGRYEQFF
.	TRBV4-3	TRBJ2-1	.	TGCGCCAGCAGCCCAACCGTAGCGCCGAGGGGGAATGAGCAGTTCTTC	CASSPTVAPRGNEQFF
few	TRBV14	TRBJ1-3	.	TGTGCCAGCAGTCCCTGGGACTTAGCAAACACCATATATTTT	CASSPWDLANTIYF
.	TRBV6-1	TRBJ2-1	.	TGTGCCAGCAGAGGAGGGACAGTGATGGGAAATGAGCAGTTCTTC	CASRGGTVMGNEQFF
.	TRBV19	TRBJ1-2	.	TGTGCCAGTAGTTCCTCCGGTCGGGGAGGCTATGGCTACACCTTC	CASSSSGRGGYGYTF
once	TRBV20-1	TRBJ1-2	.	TGCAGTGCTACGGGTTTCTATGGCTACACCTTC	CSATGFYGYTF
few	TRBV10-2	TRBJ1-5	.	TGCGCCAGCACTGACAGGAATAGCAATCAGCCCCAGCATTTT	CASTDRNSNQPQHF
.	TRBV6-1	TRBJ1-2	.	TGTGCCACCACCCGGACAGCTAGCTATGGCTACACCTTC	CATTRTASYGYTF
few	TRBV29-1	TRBJ2-3	.	TGCAGCGTTGAAGGGGGAGTTGGGACAGATACGCAGTATTTT	CSVEGGVGTDTQYF
.	TRBV18	TRBJ2-7	TRBD1	TGTGCCAGCTCACCAGACAGGGGGCAAGAGCAGTACTTC	CASSPDRGQEQYF
.	TRBV5-6	TRBJ2-1	TRBD1	TGTGCCAGCAGCTTGAAGGGACAGGGGGTTCGGGATGAGCAGTTCTTC	CASSLKGQGVRDEQFF
.	TRBV28	TRBJ2-7	TRBD1	TGTGCCAGCAGTTCAAACACAGGGGGCGTTATCTACGAGCAGTACTTC	CASSSNTGGVIYEQYF
.	TRBV5-6	TRBJ2-7	.	TGTGCCAGCAGCTTGCTGGCAGGGCTTCGGAACGAGCAGTACTTC	CASSLLAGLRNEQYF
.	TRBV18	TRBJ1-4	TRBD1	TGTGCCAGCTCACCGGACAGGGCCGGCGAAAAACTGTTTTTT	CASSPDRAGEKLFF
.	TRBV6-7	TRBJ1-2	TRBD1	TGTGCCAGCAGTCCACAGGACAGGGCAAATTTCTATGGCTACACCTTC	CASSPQDRANFYGYTF
.	TRBV19	TRBJ2-7	TRBD1	TGTGCCAGTAGTCCCGGGACAGGACGCTCCTACGAGCAGTACTTC	CASSPGTGRSYEQYF
.	TRBV5-4	TRBJ1-2	.	TGTGCCAGCAGCCCCTACAGCGCGGGAACCTATGGCTACACCTTC	CASSPYSAGTYGYTF
once	TRBV2	TRBJ2-1	.	TGCGCCAGCAGCCTAGTGGACAATGAGCAGTTCTTC	CASSLVDNEQFF
few	TRBV5-4	TRBJ2-1	TRBD2	TGTGCCAGCAGCTCCCCCGGCGGGGGGGCCGCAAATGAGCAGTTCTTC	CASSSPGGGAANEQFF
.	TRBV9	TRBJ1-5	TRBD1	TGTGCCAGCAGCGAGACAGGGATCAATCAGCCCCAGCATTTT	CASSETGINQPQHF
.	TRBV11-3	TRBJ2-7	TRBD1	TGTGCCAGCAGCTTAGTCGGAGGGACAGGGGGCATCTACGAGCAGTACTTC	CASSLVGGTGGIYEQYF